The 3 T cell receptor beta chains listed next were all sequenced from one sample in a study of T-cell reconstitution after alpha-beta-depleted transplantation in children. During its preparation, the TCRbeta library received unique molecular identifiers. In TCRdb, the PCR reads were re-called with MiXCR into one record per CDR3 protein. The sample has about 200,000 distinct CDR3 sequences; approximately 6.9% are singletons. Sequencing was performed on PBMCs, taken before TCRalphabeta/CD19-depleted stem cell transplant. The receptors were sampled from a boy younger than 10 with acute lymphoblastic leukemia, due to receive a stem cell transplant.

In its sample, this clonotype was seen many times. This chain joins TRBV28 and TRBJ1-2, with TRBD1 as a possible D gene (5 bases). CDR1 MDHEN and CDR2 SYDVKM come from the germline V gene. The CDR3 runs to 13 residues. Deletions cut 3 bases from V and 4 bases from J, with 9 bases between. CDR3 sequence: CASSLGRVYGYTF. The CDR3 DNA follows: TGTGCCAGCAGTTTGGGCAGGGTCTATGGCTACACCTTC.

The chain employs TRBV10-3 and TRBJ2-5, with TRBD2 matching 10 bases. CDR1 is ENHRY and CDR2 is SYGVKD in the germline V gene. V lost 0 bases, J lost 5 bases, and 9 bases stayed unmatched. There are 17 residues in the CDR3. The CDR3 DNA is TGTGCCATCAGTGAGTCGATAAGCGGGGGGGCCGAGGAGACCCAGTACTTC. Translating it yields CAISESISGGAEETQYF.

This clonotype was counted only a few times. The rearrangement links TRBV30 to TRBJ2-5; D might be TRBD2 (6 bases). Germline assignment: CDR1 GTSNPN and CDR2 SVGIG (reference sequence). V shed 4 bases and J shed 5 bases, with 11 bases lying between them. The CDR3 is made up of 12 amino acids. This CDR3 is CAWNSGEETQYF. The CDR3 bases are TGTGCCTGGAATAGCGGTGAGGAGACCCAGTACTTC.